This T cell receptor beta chain stems from a study of blood T cell repertoires in COVID-19. Per the germline V gene, CDR1 is LNHDA and CDR2 is SQIVND (reference sequence). The CDR3 is made up of 16 amino acids. V lost 4 bases, J lost 2 bases, and 6 bases stayed unmatched. Only in-frame clones appear in the TCRdb table, and some are missing; sequencing was by immunoSEQ multiplex PCR. Among roughly 84,000 clones listed, about four fifths were seen once. The sequence was obtained from a woman of 80 years or more with acute or convalescent COVID-19. Sequenced: peripheral blood. V gene TRBV19 combines with J gene TRBJ2-4; TRBD1 matches at 9 bases. CDR3 bases: TGTGCCAGTAGTAACCCGGGACAGGGACCCAAAAACATTCAGTACTTC. It translates to CASSNPGQGPKNIQYF.